The next 30 T cell receptor beta chains were all read from a single sample in a study of T cell clonality in common variable immunodeficiency. Here immunoSEQ multiplex PCR was the method, and the copy in TCRdb shows in-frame clones only, minus some. This sample has under 40,000 clones, each found more than once. Study findings and constraints: Fewer deletions and N-nucleotide insertions were reportedly seen in common variable immunodeficiency TCR beta sequences.

These receptors have no known antigen. Sequencing was performed on peripheral blood mononuclear cells. Receptors were obtained from a human donor with common variable immunodeficiency.

Details on this clone: The sequenced fragment ends 3 residues before the CDR3 boundary, so the rest is inferred from the germline J gene. J is TRBJ1-1 and V is TRBV19; unclear D gene. The CDR3 has 12 amino acids. Germline CDR1 reads LNHDA; CDR2 reads SQIVND (reference sequence). Trimming pared 2 bases from V and 6 bases from J, leaving 7 bases between. The CDR3 is CASSIIGAEAFF. Incomplete CDR3 DNA: TGTGCCAGTAGTATAATCGGGGCTGAA.

This clone has more than one count but fewer than ten. The read ends 3 residues before the CDR3 terminus; that terminus is restored from the germline J gene. This rearrangement joins TRBV6-2 or TRBV6-3 to TRBJ1-1, with D possibly TRBD1 on 6 matching bases. There are 16 residues in the CDR3. Germline CDR1 and CDR2: MNHEY and SVGEGT. V lost 2 bases and J lost 0, with 13 bases in between. This chain's CDR3 is CASSYGGRFMNTEAFF. CDR3 bases read: TGTGCCAGCAGTTACGGGGGCAGGTTCATGAACACTGAA.

For this clone: The read finishes 3 residues shy of the CDR3 end, and the germline J gene is used to complete it. J is TRBJ2-7 and V is TRBV7-6; 12 bases map to TRBD1. The CDR3 has 15 residues. From germline, CDR1 is SGHVS and CDR2 FNYEAQ. V was pared by 4 bases and J by 4 bases, with 5 bases of the junction left unmatched. The CDR3 protein is CASSSGTGGVYEQYF. CDR3 DNA (partial): TGTGCCAGCAGCTCCGGGACAGGGGGCGTTTACGAG.

The table lists this clone with many counts. The CDR3 bases that were read are TGTGCCAGCAGCTTAGCGGGACACCTGAACACTGAA. Its translation is CASSLAGHLNTE. The whole CDR3 protein reads CASSLAGHLNTEAFF. J is TRBJ1-1 and V is TRBV7-8; D perhaps matches TRBD1 (6 bases). The read ends 3 residues early relative to the CDR3; the germline J gene fills the gap. From germline, CDR1 is SGHVS and CDR2 FQNEAQ. This CDR3 region has 15 residues. V lost 0 bases and J lost 0, with 8 bases in between. The whole variable domain, remainder taken from reference TRBV7-8 and TRBJ1-1, is GAGVSQSPRYKVAKRGQDVALRCDPISGHVSLFWYQQALGQGPEFLTYFQNEAQLDKSGLPSDRFFAERPEGSVSTLKIQRTQQEDSAVYLCASSLAGHLNTEAFFGQGTRLTVV.

This clone has more than one count but fewer than ten. The read terminates 3 residues before the CDR3 end, so the remaining end is supplied by the germline J gene. The chain combines TRBV5-6 with TRBJ2-5, with 7 bases identical to TRBD1. Germline CDR1 reads SGHDT; CDR2 reads YYEEEE. J lost 6 bases, V lost 4 bases, and 9 bases had no gene match. CDR3 length equals 14 residues. CDR3 DNA (partial): TGTGCCAGCAGCGGAACAGGGGCCGGGAAGACC. This sequence encodes CASSGTGAGKT. The whole CDR3 protein is CASSGTGAGKTQYF.

The sample holds many counts of this clone. The read falls 3 residues short of the CDR3 end, and the missing part is taken from the germline J gene. The chain carries TRBV5-1 and TRBJ1-2; tentative D call: TRBD1 (6 bases). V lost 6 bases, J lost 4 bases, and 13 bases lay in between. The CDR3 extends over 13 amino acids. Germline lookup yields CDR1 SGHRS and CDR2 YFSETQ. CDR3 DNA (partial): TGCGCCAGCAATAGTGACAGGAGCTATGGC. Encoded protein: CASNSDRSYG. The CDR3 in its entirety is CASNSDRSYGYTF. Full variable domain (missing parts from reference TRBV5-1 and TRBJ1-2): KAGVTQTPRYLIKTRGQQVTLSCSPISGHRSVSWYQQTPGQGLQFLFEYFSETQRNKGNFPGRFSGRQFSNSRSEMNVSTLELGDSALYLCASNSDRSYGYTFGSGTRLTVV.

In this sample, this clone turned up many times. The read terminates 3 residues ahead of where the CDR3 ends, so the germline J gene completes it. This chain links TRBV7-3 with TRBJ2-1, with 7 bases that match TRBD1. CDR3 length: 15 residues. CDR1 is SGHTA and CDR2 is FQGTGA in the germline V gene. Trimming cost V 5 bases and J 8 bases; bases outside gene matches: 12. The CDR3: CASSPRTGVRDEQFF. CDR3 bases read: TGTGCCAGCAGCCCCCGGACAGGCGTAAGGGATGAG.

With regard to this clone: The CDR3 end is not reached by the read, which stops 3 residues before it; the germline J gene fills it in. The chain couples TRBV19 to TRBJ2-2, with 7 bases matching TRBD1. The CDR3 sequence is 13 residues long. In germline, CDR1 is LNHDA, CDR2 SQIVND (reference sequence). CDR3 loop: CASSMIGGGPLFF. The CDR3 bases that were read are TGTGCCAGTAGTATGATAGGGGGCGGGCCG.

The covered CDR3 bases are TGTGCCAGTGGAGGAAATGGACAGTACTATGGC. Protein sequence: CASGGNGQYYG. From start to end, the CDR3 is CASGGNGQYYGYTF. The chain links TRBV19 to TRBJ1-2; D may be TRBD1 (6 bases). The read finishes 3 residues shy of the CDR3 end, and the germline J gene is used to complete it. Germline CDR1 is LNHDA and CDR2 is SQIVND (reference sequence). The CDR3 length is 14 residues. The germline V and J ends were trimmed by 8 bases and 3 bases, with 16 bases remaining between them.

Concerning this clone: The read ends 3 residues early relative to the CDR3; the germline J gene fills the gap. This rearrangement joins TRBV18 to TRBJ1-2, with unresolved D. The V gene's germline CDR1 is KGHSH and CDR2 LQKENI. The CDR3 extends over 14 amino acids. V was pared by 2 bases and J by 3 bases, with 10 bases between. The DNA read from the CDR3 is TGTGCCAGCTCACCAGCCAACGGGTACTATGGC. It is translated as CASSPANGYYG. The full CDR3 sequence reads CASSPANGYYGYTF.

This clone was detected many times. The read terminates 3 residues ahead of where the CDR3 ends, so the germline J gene completes it. This sequence joins TRBV2 and TRBJ1-4; 9 nucleotides agree with TRBD1. The germline V gene has CDR1 SNHLY and CDR2 FYNNEI. The CDR3 length is 17 residues. Trimming cost V 7 bases and J 8 bases; bases outside gene matches: 17. This CDR3 is CASIIKPLGTGREKLFF. The part of the CDR3 DNA that was read is TGTGCCAGCATTATTAAGCCCCTCGGGACAGGGAGGGAAAAA.

The part of the CDR3 DNA that was read is TGTGCCAGTAGTTCCCCGTTCGGGACTAGCGGGGGGCAAGAGACC. Its protein product is CASSSPFGTSGGQET. The full CDR3 protein is CASSSPFGTSGGQETQYF. The V gene is TRBV19, the J gene TRBJ2-5; TRBD2 aligns across 15 bases. The read is 3 residues too short to cover the CDR3 end, so that end is filled in from the germline J gene. From germline, CDR1 is LNHDA and CDR2 SQIVND (reference sequence). The CDR3 length is 18 residues. V gave up 5 bases and J gave up 2 bases; unmatched junction bases: 9.

Of note for this clone: Sequencing ends 3 residues short of the CDR3 end; the germline J gene provides the rest. The V and J genes are TRBV18 and TRBJ2-3; a weak D match, TRBD1 (5 bases). From germline, CDR1 is KGHSH and CDR2 LQKENI. CDR3 length: 15 residues. Trimming left V 3 bases short and J 0 bases short, with 10 bases between. The covered CDR3 bases are TGTGCCAGCTCACCTCTGGACACGAGCACAGATACG. Protein sequence: CASSPLDTSTDT. The whole CDR3 sequence reads CASSPLDTSTDTQYF.

Worth noting for this clone: The DNA ends 3 residues before the CDR3 does, and the rest of the CDR3 is filled in from the germline J gene. The chain joins TRBV20-1 to TRBJ2-7; weak D call: TRBD2 (5 bases). Germline V gives CDR1 DFQATT, CDR2 SNEGSKA (reference sequence). This CDR3 spans 13 amino acids. Deletions cut 6 bases from V and 0 bases from J, with 12 bases between. The covered CDR3 bases are TGCAGTGCCAAGACTATCTTCTCCTACGAG. This gives the protein CSAKTIFSYE. The full-length CDR3 reads as CSAKTIFSYEQYF.

This clone came up many times. The read is 3 residues too short to cover the CDR3 end, so that end is filled in from the germline J gene. The chain links TRBV29-1 to TRBJ2-5; possible D gene TRBD1, 5 bases. V shed 2 bases and J shed 2 bases, with 6 bases lying between them. CDR3 length equals 12 residues. CDR1 is SQVTM and CDR2 is ANQGSEA in the germline V gene. Here the CDR3 reads CSVERQQETQYF. The sequenced CDR3 bases are TGCAGCGTTGAACGACAGCAAGAGACC.

Ten or more counts support this clone. Sequencing ends 3 residues short of the CDR3 end; the germline J gene provides the rest. V usage is TRBV7-3 and J usage is TRBJ1-1, with D possibly matching TRBD1 (5 bases). Germline CDR1 reads SGHTA; CDR2 reads FQGTGA. The length of the CDR3 is 14 residues. Trimming pared 2 bases from V and 4 bases from J, leaving 11 bases between. The CDR3 loop is CASSLWGVSTEAFF. Incomplete CDR3 DNA: TGTGCCAGCAGCTTATGGGGGGTAAGCACTGAA.

This clone was counted ten times or more. The CDR3 is cut off 3 residues early in the read; its end comes from the germline J gene. This chain connects TRBV30 to TRBJ1-5; D is undetermined. The CDR3 sequence is 13 residues long. Germline V gene data show CDR1 as GTSNPN and CDR2 as SVGIG (reference sequence). Trimming took off 1 base at V and 4 bases at J, with 8 bases between the two ends. CDR3 in amino acids: CAWSGAQNQPQHF. The covered CDR3 bases are TGTGCCTGGAGTGGGGCCCAGAATCAGCCC.

This clone appeared a few times. CDR3 bases read: TGCGCCAGTTTCAACTCCTACAATGAG. Translation: CASFNSYNE. The CDR3 in its entirety is CASFNSYNEQFF. The rearrangement uses TRBV23-1 and TRBJ2-1; D remains unclear. The read stops 3 residues short of the end of the CDR3; the missing end is completed from the germline J gene. TRBV23-1 carries the ORF label, with uncertain function. V gave up 9 bases and J gave up 0 bases, with 6 bases separating them. The CDR3 is made up of 12 amino acids.

Comments on this clone: The read terminates 3 residues ahead of where the CDR3 ends, so the germline J gene completes it. The J gene is TRBJ2-2, the V gene TRBV18; 8 positions agree with TRBD1. Per germline, CDR1 KGHSH and CDR2 LQKENI. The CDR3 consists of 17 residues. With 3 bases clipped from V and 1 base from J, the junction kept 7 bases outside the gene matches. This chain's CDR3 is CASSPLPGTGNTGELFF. The DNA read from the CDR3 is TGTGCCAGCTCACCGTTGCCCGGGACAGGGAACACCGGGGAG.

On this clone itself: From the germline J gene comes the end of the CDR3, since the read stops 3 residues before it. This sequence joins TRBV7-9 and TRBJ2-5, with D perhaps matching TRBD1 (6 bases). V was trimmed by 0 bases and J by 3 bases, leaving 8 bases between them. Germline V gene sequence: CDR1 SEHNR, CDR2 FQNEAQ (reference sequence). The CDR3 is made up of 14 amino acids. CDR3 DNA, as far as it was read: TGTGCCAGCAGCTTAGCTAGGGACAAAGAGACC. Its protein product is CASSLARDKET. The complete CDR3 sequence is CASSLARDKETQYF.

This clone was counted many times. The read falls 3 residues short of the CDR3 end, and the missing part is taken from the germline J gene. This chain joins TRBV7-6 and TRBJ2-1, with 14 bases that match TRBD2. The V gene's germline CDR1 is SGHVS and CDR2 FNYEAQ. V trimming: 5 bases; J trimming: 6 bases; junction bases outside the gene matches: 3. The CDR3 totals 15 residues. CDR3 sequence: CASSKGTSGGNEQFF. The sequenced part of the CDR3 DNA is TGTGCCAGCAGCAAGGGGACTAGCGGGGGCAATGAG. Full variable domain (missing parts from reference TRBV7-6 and TRBJ2-1): GAGVSQSPRYKVTKRGQDVALRCDPISGHVSLYWYRQALGQGPEFLTYFNYEAQQDKSGLPNDRFSAERPEGSISTLTIQRTEQRDSAMYRCASSKGTSGGNEQFFGPGTRLTVL.

A note on this clone: The DNA ends 3 residues before the CDR3 does, and the rest of the CDR3 is filled in from the germline J gene. The chain has TRBV7-9 and TRBJ2-7, with 9 bases identical to TRBD1. The V segment lost 4 bases and the J segment 2 bases; nucleotides outside the gene matches: 3. Germline CDR1 reads SEHNR; CDR2 reads FQNEAQ (reference sequence). This CDR3 region has 14 residues. Partial CDR3 DNA: TGTGCCAGCAGCTCACGGGACAGGGCCTACGAG. Its translation is CASSSRDRAYE. The full CDR3 protein is CASSSRDRAYEQYF.

This clone appeared a few times. The CDR3 protein is CASSPGERTLTEAFF. CDR3 bases read: TGTGCCAGCTCACCAGGGGAGAGGACACTCACTGAA. The chain employs TRBV18 and TRBJ1-1; the D gene is possibly TRBD1 (5 bases). Coverage ceases 3 residues before the CDR3 finishes, and the germline J gene fills in the end. Looked up from germline, CDR1 is KGHSH and CDR2 is LQKENI. There are 15 residues in the CDR3. Trimming stripped 2 bases from V and 4 bases from J, with 14 bases between.

For this clone: The read stops 3 residues short of the end of the CDR3; the missing end is completed from the germline J gene. The V call is TRBV7-3, the J call TRBJ2-3, with D tentatively TRBD1 (6 bases). This CDR3 comprises 17 residues. The germline gives CDR1 SGHTA, CDR2 FQGTGA. V dropped 5 bases and J dropped 1 base, with 19 bases sitting between them. The sequenced part of the CDR3 DNA is TGTGCCAGCAGCCCACGGTCGACAGGACACGGCACAGATACG. Residues: CASSPRSTGHGTDT. The complete CDR3 reads CASSPRSTGHGTDTQYF. The full variable domain, with the rest looked up from reference TRBV7-3 and TRBJ2-3, is GAGVSQTPSNKVTEKGKYVELRCDPISGHTALYWYRQSLGQGPEFLIYFQGTGAADDSGLPNDRFFAVRPEGSVSTLKIQRTERGDSAVYLCASSPRSTGHGTDTQYFGPGTRLTVL.

This clone turned up a few times. CDR3: CASSWTSGGISTQYF. The covered CDR3 bases are TGTGCCAGCAGTTGGACTAGCGGGGGGATAAGCACC. V gene TRBV6-2 or TRBV6-3 combines with J gene TRBJ2-5, with TRBD2 matching over 14 bases. The read ends 3 residues shy of where the CDR3 ends; the end is completed using the germline J gene. This CDR3 comprises 15 residues. Germline CDR1 and CDR2: MNHEY and SVGEGT.

The covered CDR3 bases are TGTGCCAGTAGTGCTGACAGGGTTACTGAA. The encoded protein is CASSADRVTE. The full CDR3 sequence reads CASSADRVTEAFF. This chain uses TRBV19 with TRBJ1-1, with TRBD1 matching 7 bases. The observed sequence ends 3 residues before the CDR3 terminus, with the missing tail filled in from the germline J gene. Germline V lookup: CDR1 LNHDA, CDR2 SQIVND (reference sequence). The CDR3 has 13 residues. Losses at the gene ends were 5 bases for V and 5 bases for J; bases not matched to a gene: 5.

In regard to this clone: Coverage ceases 3 residues before the CDR3 finishes, and the germline J gene fills in the end. The rearrangement joins TRBV7-3 to TRBJ1-3; no clear D. The CDR3 runs to 18 residues. CDR1 and CDR2 (germline): SGHTA, FQGTGA. Trimming removed 5 bases at V and 0 bases at J, with 20 bases between. This CDR3 is CASSLNGLSPYSGNTIYF. The sequenced CDR3 bases are TGTGCCAGCAGCCTAAACGGTTTATCCCCTTACTCTGGAAACACC.

Only a few counts were recorded for this clone. The read comes to an end 3 residues before the CDR3 does, leaving the germline J gene to fill in the end. V and J are TRBV2 and TRBJ1-2; tentative D call: TRBD1 (5 bases). Per the germline V gene, CDR1 is SNHLY and CDR2 is FYNNEI. Trimming took 3 bases from V and 3 from J, leaving 14 bases between them. The CDR3 totals 15 residues. The CDR3: CASSESRDLYYGYTF. The sequenced CDR3 bases are TGTGCCAGCAGTGAGTCCAGGGATCTTTACTATGGC. Using reference TRBV2 and TRBJ1-2 for the parts outside the CDR3, the full variable domain is EPEVTQTPSHQVTQMGQEVILRCVPISNHLYFYWYRQILGQKVEFLVSFYNNEISEKSEIFDDQFSVERPDGSNFTLKIRSTKLEDSAMYFCASSESRDLYYGYTFGSGTRLTVV.

A note on this clone: Coverage ceases 3 residues before the CDR3 finishes, and the germline J gene fills in the end. This chain links TRBV30 with TRBJ1-2; D might be TRBD1 (6 bases). Trimming cost V 3 bases and J 6 bases, with 14 bases left between them. This CDR3 has 13 residues. Germline CDR1 GTSNPN, CDR2 SVGIG (reference sequence). The part of the CDR3 DNA that was read is TGTGCCTGGAGCCCTACAGGGACCGATGGC. This encodes CAWSPTGTDG. The CDR3 in full is CAWSPTGTDGYTF.

This clone came up many times. The observed sequence ends 3 residues before the CDR3 terminus, with the missing tail filled in from the germline J gene. J is TRBJ2-1 and V is TRBV11-3, with D perhaps TRBD1 (7 bases). The germline V gene encodes CDR1 SGHNT and CDR2 YENEEA. Trimming removed 4 bases at V and 4 bases at J, with 14 bases between. The length of the CDR3 is 15 residues. The sequenced part of the CDR3 DNA is TGTGCCAGCAGCTCTAGGCGGGACAGTTACAATGAG. Translated, it gives CASSSRRDSYNE. The full CDR3 reads CASSSRRDSYNEQFF.